This T cell receptor (beta chain) was sequenced for a study of T cell repertoires in cytomegalovirus infection. Study as a whole: Public TCR beta signature analysis indicated the presence of both CMV infection and matching HLA type. Study-level results: In two of eight donors, the top clonotype was HLA-C-restricted CMV-specific. Public TCR beta family frequency separated CMV-and-HLA carriers, including in an independent cohort.

Worth noting for this clonotype: Antigen: not known.

TCRdb analysed the reads with MiXCR anew, one entry per CDR3 protein. This repertoire shows some 680,000 distinct CDR3 sequences, approximately 40% found once; its top ten account for around 2.6%. The germline V gene has CDR1 SGHKS and CDR2 YYEKEE (reference sequence). The V segment lost 0 bases and the J segment 5 bases; nucleotides outside the gene matches: 4. The CDR3 is made up of 15 amino acids. Sequenced input: PBMCs. This rearrangement joins TRBV5-5 to TRBJ1-4; 7 bases are a match to TRBD1. This sequence was found in a human donor in good health (CMV status not recorded). Some clones in this sample may be carry-over from other donors' samples. The chain's CDR3 is CASSLERGRNEKLFF. The CDR3 region has the DNA TGTGCCAGCAGCTTGGAGAGGGGGCGGAATGAAAAACTGTTTTTT.